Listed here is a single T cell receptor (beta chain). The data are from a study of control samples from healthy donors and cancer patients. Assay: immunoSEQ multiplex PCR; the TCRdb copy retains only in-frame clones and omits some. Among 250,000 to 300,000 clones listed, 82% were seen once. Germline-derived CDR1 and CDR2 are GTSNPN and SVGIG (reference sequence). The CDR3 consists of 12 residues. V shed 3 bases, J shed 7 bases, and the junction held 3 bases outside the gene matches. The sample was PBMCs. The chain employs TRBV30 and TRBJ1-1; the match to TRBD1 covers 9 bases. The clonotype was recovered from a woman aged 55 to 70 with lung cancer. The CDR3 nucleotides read TGTGCCTGGAGGGGGGACAGGGATGAAGCTTTCTTT. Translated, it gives CAWRGDRDEAFF.